One sample yielded the 21 T cell receptor beta chains listed below, sequenced in a study of identical twins' blood T cells. TCRdb reprocessed the 5' RACE reads with MiXCR, giving one entry per CDR3 protein. The sample contains hundreds of thousands of distinct CDR3 sequences, approximately 30% of which appear only once. The source material was PBMCs. The receptors here all came from a woman aged 18-50 years in good health.

This clonotype was seen a few times. The chain joins TRBV11-2 to TRBJ2-5; TRBD2 might be the D (5 bases). The V gene's germline CDR1 is SGHAT and CDR2 FQNNGV. Trimming stripped 4 bases from V and 3 bases from J, with 18 bases between. There are 16 residues in the CDR3. CDR3 sequence reads: CASSYTPLWGEETQYF. The CDR3 bases are TGTGCCAGCAGCTATACCCCTCTATGGGGAGAAGAGACCCAGTACTTC.

This clonotype was counted a single time. The junction departs from the called germline gene at one end, perhaps through a read error. V is TRBV5-6 and J is TRBJ2-3; maybe TRBD1 (5 bases). Germline V gene lookup returns CDR1 SGHDT and CDR2 YYEEEE. CDR3 size: 16 residues. In DNA form, the CDR3 reads TGTGCCAGCGGCTTGGCGGCAGGGAAGAACACAGATACGCAGTATTTT. This codes for CASGLAAGKNTDTQYF.

This clonotype was detected many times. The rearrangement uses TRBV4-2 and TRBJ1-2; 9 bases are a match to TRBD1. This CDR3 has 14 amino acids. Trimming at V came to 4 bases and at J to 5 bases, leaving 5 bases not matched to a gene. CDR1 is LGHNA, CDR2 YNFKEQ, per germline. CDR3 nucleotide sequence: TGTGCCAGCAGCCCGAGACAGGGGGTTTATGGCTACACCTTC. Protein: CASSPRQGVYGYTF.

V usage is TRBV11-2 and J usage is TRBJ1-3, with no clear D. The ends were cut back, 3 bases at V and 4 bases at J, with 16 bases in the middle. Germline lookup yields CDR1 SGHAT and CDR2 FQNNGV. The CDR3 extends over 16 amino acids. The CDR3 spells CASSFVRATAGNTIYF. The CDR3, as DNA: TGTGCCAGCAGCTTCGTGCGGGCCACGGCGGGAAACACCATATATTTT.

The chain carries TRBV5-1 and TRBJ1-1; maybe TRBD1 (6 bases). Germline loops: CDR1 SGHRS, CDR2 YFSETQ. V was pared by 4 bases and J by 1 base, with 11 bases between. CDR3 length equals 14 residues. The CDR3 bases are TGCGCCAGCAGCCGGCGGGGGCAGAACACTGAAGCTTTCTTT. The encoded protein is CASSRRGQNTEAFF.

The chain employs TRBV6-2 or TRBV6-3 and TRBJ1-2; TRBD1 matches 7 bases. Germline V CDR1 and CDR2: MNHEY, SVGEGT. CDR3 size: 12 residues. Unmatched junction bases numbered 4, after V lost 8 bases and J lost 4 bases. The CDR3 nucleotides are TGTGCCAGCCAGGGACAGAGCTATGGCTACACCTTC. Its translation is CASQGQSYGYTF.

This clonotype has only a few counts. The chain joins TRBV5-1 to TRBJ1-1; 9 nucleotides match TRBD1. The CDR3 is 16 residues long. After removal of 4 bases from V and 1 base from J, the junction contained 8 bases not matched to a gene. Germline CDR1 and CDR2: SGHRS and YFSETQ. For the CDR3, the DNA is TGCGCCAGCAGCAAACCCCCGGGACAGGGGAACACTGAAGCTTTCTTT. It codes for CASSKPPGQGNTEAFF.

The rearrangement joins TRBV29-1 to TRBJ2-3; tentatively, D is TRBD1 or TRBD2 (5 bases each). The CDR3 has 12 residues. The germline V gene has CDR1 SQVTM and CDR2 ANQGSEA. The CDR3 reads CCAGGMTDTQYF. The CDR3, as DNA: TGCTGCGCTGGGGGAATGACAGATACGCAGTATTTT.

This clonotype came up a few times. The chain couples TRBV6-6 to TRBJ1-1; TRBD1 aligns across 7 bases. Germline-derived CDR1 and CDR2 are MNHNY and SVGAGI (reference sequence). This CDR3 is 15 amino acids long. Trimming took 6 bases from V and 4 from J; bases not matched to a gene: 11. The CDR3, as DNA: TGTGCCAGCAGAAACTATCAGGGGGGCATCACTGAAGCTTTCTTT. Its protein is CASRNYQGGITEAFF.

Notes on this clonotype: Sequence at one end of the junction differs from germline and may be a read error. This chain joins TRBV7-7 and TRBJ2-3, with 7 bases lining up with TRBD2. Germline V gives CDR1 SSHAT, CDR2 FNYEAQ (reference sequence). This CDR3 contains 16 residues. In nucleotides, the CDR3 is TGTGCTAGCAGCTTAGGAATGGCGGGGGTCACAGATACGCAGTATTTT. This translates into CASSLGMAGVTDTQYF.

As for this clonotype: One end of the junction is discordant with germline, which a read error may explain. The J gene is TRBJ2-1, the V gene TRBV6-2 or TRBV6-3; D not resolved. The germline CDR1 and CDR2 sequences are MNHEY and SVGEGT. This CDR3 region has 11 residues. In DNA, the CDR3 is TGTTCCAGCAGTTATAGGGTTGAGCAGTTCTTC. This translates into CSSSYRVEQFF.

This clonotype appeared a few times. V usage is TRBV5-1 and J usage is TRBJ2-1; D gene unclear. Germline loops: CDR1 SGHRS, CDR2 YFSETQ. The CDR3 covers 13 residues. V was clipped by 4 bases and J by 9 bases, with 14 bases between them. The CDR3 DNA reads TGCGCCAGCAGCGCAAACCCCCAATCTGAGCAGTTCTTC. Its translation: CASSANPQSEQFF.

This clonotype was counted ten times or more. The chain recombines TRBV29-1 with TRBJ2-7; D remains ambiguous. Germline CDR1 SQVTM, CDR2 ANQGSEA. V lost 4 bases to trimming and J lost 0 bases, with 7 bases between them. The CDR3 sequence is 12 residues long. CDR3 in DNA: TGCAGCGTTGTTGTGAGCTCCTACGAGCAGTACTTC. Translated: CSVVVSSYEQYF.

The chain combines TRBV6-6 with TRBJ2-7, with 7 bases lining up with TRBD2. CDR3 length: 15 residues. V lost 3 bases, J lost 3 bases, and 8 bases stayed unmatched. Germline values: CDR1 MNHNY, CDR2 SVGAGI (reference sequence). CDR3 loop: CASSYTASGDYEQYF. The CDR3 coding sequence is TGTGCCAGCAGTTATACGGCTAGCGGAGACTACGAGCAGTACTTC.

This clonotype has just one count. A read error may account for a junction end that differs from germline. This CDR3 reads CSSSPWDRERIEAFF. The CDR3 DNA reads TGTTCCAGCAGCCCTTGGGACAGGGAACGAATTGAAGCTTTCTTT. V is TRBV14 and J is TRBJ1-1; 9 bases line up with TRBD1. The CDR3 has 15 residues. From germline, CDR1 is SGHDN and CDR2 FVKESK.

V and J are TRBV5-5 and TRBJ2-1, with D perhaps assigned TRBD1 or TRBD2 (5 bases each). CDR1 SGHKS and CDR2 YYEKEE come from the germline V gene (reference sequence). The CDR3 covers 14 residues. Between the trimmed V and J ends, which lost 2 bases and 7 bases, there was a span of 13 bases. The CDR3 region is CASSFPGPSNEQFF. CDR3 bases: TGTGCCAGCAGCTTTCCGGGACCGTCTAATGAGCAGTTCTTC. The full variable domain, completed using reference TRBV5-5 and TRBJ2-1, is DAGVTQSPTHLIKTRGQQVTLRCSPISGHKSVSWYQQVLGQGPQFIFQYYEKEERGRGNFPDRFSARQFPNYSSELNVNALLLGDSALYLCASSFPGPSNEQFFGPGTRLTVL.

This clonotype has ten or more counts. V is TRBV6-1 and J is TRBJ1-3; D is unresolved. Per germline, CDR1 MNHNS and CDR2 SASEGT. Trimming cost V 2 bases and J 0 bases, with 14 bases left between them. The CDR3 covers 17 residues. The CDR3 coding sequence is TGTGCCAGCAGTGAATATCCAGGCGGAGGCTCTGGAAACACCATATATTTT. Translation: CASSEYPGGGSGNTIYF.

Comment on this clonotype: The junction and the germline gene differ at one end; a read error may be behind it. This chain uses TRBV27 with TRBJ1-1; 7 nucleotides line up with TRBD1. Germline assignment: CDR1 MNHEY and CDR2 SMNVEV (reference sequence). This CDR3 comprises 12 residues. For the CDR3, the DNA is TGTGCCAGCAGTCCCAGGGGGACGGACGAAATCTTT. The encoded protein is CASSPRGTDEIF.

This clonotype was picked up many times. V usage is TRBV6-6 and J usage is TRBJ1-2; D perhaps matches TRBD1 (6 bases). The CDR3 sequence is 14 residues long. CDR1 is MNHNY and CDR2 is SVGAGI in the germline V gene (reference sequence). Trimming took 0 bases from V and 6 from J, leaving 11 bases between them. The DNA for the CDR3 is TGTGCCAGCAGTTACTCTCTCCGGGGGCATGGCTACACCTTC. It codes for CASSYSLRGHGYTF.

This chain uses TRBV6-2 or TRBV6-3 with TRBJ1-5, with no clear D. There are 13 residues in the CDR3. From germline, CDR1 is MNHEY and CDR2 SVGEGT. V dropped 6 bases and J dropped 4 bases, with 10 bases sitting between them. The CDR3 here is CASSPRANQPQHF. The CDR3 nucleotides are TGTGCCAGCAGCCCCCGGGCGAATCAGCCCCAGCATTTT.

The V gene is TRBV2, the J gene TRBJ2-2; TRBD1 matches 7 bases. Germline CDR1 is SNHLY and CDR2 is FYNNEI. After removal of 6 bases from V and 0 bases from J, the junction contained 4 bases not matched to a gene. CDR3 length: 15 amino acids. CDR3 nucleotide sequence: TGTGCCAGCAGCGCGACAGGGCCGAACACCGGGGAGCTGTTTTTT. It translates to CASSATGPNTGELFF.